Each of the 8 T cell receptor beta chains below was sequenced from the same sample in a study of blood T cell repertoires in COVID-19. The assay was immunoSEQ multiplex PCR, and TCRdb's table has in-frame clones only and misses some. The sample carries roughly 300,000 clones, 80% to 85% recorded once. Sequenced material: peripheral blood. Receptors were obtained from a woman in her sixties or seventies with active or convalescent COVID-19.

The V call is TRBV18, the J call TRBJ1-5, with 8 bases aligning to TRBD1. CDR3 size: 19 residues. Per the germline V gene, CDR1 is KGHSH and CDR2 is LQKENI. V was pared by 3 bases and J by 0 bases, with 13 bases of the junction left unmatched. The DNA of the CDR3 is TGTGCCAGCTCACCCCAATTAACAGGGGGGATTAATAGCAATCAGCCCCAGCATTTT. Amino acids: CASSPQLTGGINSNQPQHF.

As to this clone: Other DNA sequences in this sample translate to the same CDR3. The chain uses TRBV4-3 and TRBJ1-1; no clear D. The CDR3 is made up of 13 amino acids. V was pared by 4 bases and J by 4 bases, with 10 bases between. The germline V gene encodes CDR1 LGHNA and CDR2 YSLEER. CDR3 sequence (DNA): TGCGCCAGCAGCCGGGAGAGGAGCACTGAAGCTTTCTTT. Protein sequence: CASSRERSTEAFF.

The chain couples TRBV2 to TRBJ1-2; 9 bases line up with TRBD1. The CDR3 loop spans 15 amino acids. J lost 4 bases, V lost 4 bases, and 7 bases had no gene match. Germline V lookup: CDR1 SNHLY, CDR2 FYNNEI. The CDR3 loop reads CASSGGQGLLYGYTF. CDR3 nucleotide sequence: TGTGCCAGCAGTGGGGGACAGGGCCTACTCTATGGCTACACCTTC.

DNA for the CDR3: TGTGCCAGCATCCAAGGTTCGGCGGGAAAACTGTTTTTT. Encoded protein: CASIQGSAGKLFF. The chain carries TRBV2 and TRBJ1-4, with no clear D. The CDR3 is 13 amino acids. Germline V gene sequence: CDR1 SNHLY, CDR2 FYNNEI. Trimming removed 7 bases at V and 10 bases at J, with 16 bases between.

The chain joins TRBV5-8 to TRBJ1-5; TRBD1 aligns across 8 bases. Trimming removed 2 bases from V and 0 bases from J; junction bases left unmatched: 10. The CDR3 has 18 amino acids. The germline gives CDR1 SGHTS, CDR2 YDEGEE. In DNA, the CDR3 is TGTGCCAGCAGCTTCGACAGGGGCGGTTTGTTTAGCAATCAGCCCCAGCATTTT. This codes for CASSFDRGGLFSNQPQHF. The variable domain in full, with the rest retrieved from reference TRBV5-8 and TRBJ1-5, is EAGVTQSPTHLIKTRGQQATLRCSPISGHTSVYWYQQALGLGLQFLLWYDEGEERNRGNFPPRFSGRQFPNYSSELNVNALELEDSALYLCASSFDRGGLFSNQPQHFGDGTRLSIL.

Turning to this clone: The same CDR3 is also encoded by other DNA sequences in this sample. The chain has TRBV7-9 and TRBJ1-5; TRBD1 agrees at 9 bases. This CDR3 is built from 15 residues. Germline V gives CDR1 SEHNR, CDR2 FQNEAQ (reference sequence). V shed 5 bases and J 4 bases; nucleotides not matched to a gene: 6. CDR3: CASSQGQGNNQPQHF. CDR3 DNA sequence: TGTGCCAGCAGCCAGGGACAGGGTAATAATCAGCCCCAGCATTTT.

The rearrangement links TRBV4-3 to TRBJ2-3; 9 bases line up with TRBD1. J gave up 4 bases and V 0 bases, and 5 bases lay outside the gene matches. Per germline, CDR1 LGHNA and CDR2 YSLEER. The CDR3 is made up of 16 amino acids. CDR3 sequence reads: CASSQEGRTGADTQYF. Written as DNA, the CDR3 is TGCGCCAGCAGCCAAGAAGGCAGGACAGGGGCAGATACGCAGTATTTT.

This sequence joins TRBV10-1 and TRBJ2-3, with D perhaps TRBD2 (5 bases). Per the germline V gene, CDR1 is WNHNN and CDR2 is SYGVQD (reference sequence). V was trimmed by 6 bases and J by 2 bases, leaving 9 bases between them. This CDR3 has 13 residues. In DNA form, the CDR3 reads TGCGCCAGCAGGAGGGTGGTCACAGATACGCAGTATTTT. It yields the protein CASRRVVTDTQYF.